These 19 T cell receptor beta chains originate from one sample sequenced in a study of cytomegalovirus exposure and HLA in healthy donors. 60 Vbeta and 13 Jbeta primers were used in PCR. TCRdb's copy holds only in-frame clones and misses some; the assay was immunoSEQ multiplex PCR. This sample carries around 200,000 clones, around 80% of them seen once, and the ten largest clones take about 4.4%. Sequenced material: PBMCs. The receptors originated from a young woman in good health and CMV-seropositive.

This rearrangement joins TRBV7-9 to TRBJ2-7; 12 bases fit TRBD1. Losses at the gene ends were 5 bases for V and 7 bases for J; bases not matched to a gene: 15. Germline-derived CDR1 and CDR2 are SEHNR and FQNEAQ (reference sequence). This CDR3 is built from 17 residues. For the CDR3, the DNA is TGTGCCAGCAGCGATTCCTCCGGGACAGGGGGCTGGCGGGAGCAGTACTTC. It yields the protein CASSDSSGTGGWREQYF. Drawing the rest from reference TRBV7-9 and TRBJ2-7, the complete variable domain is DTGVSQNPRHKITKRGQNVTFRCDPISEHNRLYWYRQTLGQGPEFLTYFQNEAQLEKSRLLSDRFSAERPKGSFSTLEIQRTEQGDSAMYLCASSDSSGTGGWREQYFGPGTRLTVT.

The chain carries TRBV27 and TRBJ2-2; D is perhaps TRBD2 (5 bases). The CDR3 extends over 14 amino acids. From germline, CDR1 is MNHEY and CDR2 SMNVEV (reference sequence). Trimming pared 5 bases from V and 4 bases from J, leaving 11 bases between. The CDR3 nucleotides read TGTGCCAGCAGTACCCGGGATTCCACCGGGGAGCTGTTTTTT. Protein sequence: CASSTRDSTGELFF.

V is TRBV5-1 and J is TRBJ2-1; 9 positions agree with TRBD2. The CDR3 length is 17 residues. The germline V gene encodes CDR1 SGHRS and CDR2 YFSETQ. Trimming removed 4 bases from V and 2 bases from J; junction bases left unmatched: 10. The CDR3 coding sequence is TGCGCCAGCAGCAGAGTGCCGGGACTAGCAACCTACAATGAGCAGTTCTTC. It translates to CASSRVPGLATYNEQFF.

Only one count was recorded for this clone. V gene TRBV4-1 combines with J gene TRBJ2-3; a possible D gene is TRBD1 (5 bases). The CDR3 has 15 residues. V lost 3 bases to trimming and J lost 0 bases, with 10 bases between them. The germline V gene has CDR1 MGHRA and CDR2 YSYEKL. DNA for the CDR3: TGCGCCAGCAGCCACTCCAGGGCTAGCACAGATACGCAGTATTTT. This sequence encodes CASSHSRASTDTQYF.

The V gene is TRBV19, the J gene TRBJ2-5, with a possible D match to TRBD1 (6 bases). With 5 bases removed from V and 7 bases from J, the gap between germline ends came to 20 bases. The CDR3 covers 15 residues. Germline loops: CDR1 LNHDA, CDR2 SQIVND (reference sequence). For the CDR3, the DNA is TGTGCCAGTAGTCCTTCGACTGGGGGCCACACGACCCAGTACTTC. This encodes CASSPSTGGHTTQYF.

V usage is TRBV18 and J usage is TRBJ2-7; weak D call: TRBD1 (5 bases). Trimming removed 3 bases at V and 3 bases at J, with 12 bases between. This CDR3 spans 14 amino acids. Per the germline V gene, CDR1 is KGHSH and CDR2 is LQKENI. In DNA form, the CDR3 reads TGTGCCAGCTCACCGAATTTCGACAGCTACGAGCAGTACTTC. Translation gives CASSPNFDSYEQYF.

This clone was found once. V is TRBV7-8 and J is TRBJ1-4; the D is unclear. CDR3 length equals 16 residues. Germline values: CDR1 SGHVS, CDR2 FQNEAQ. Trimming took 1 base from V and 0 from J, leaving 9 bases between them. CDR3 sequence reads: CASSLGRRSTNEKLFF. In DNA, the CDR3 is TGTGCCAGCAGCTTAGGGAGACGCTCAACTAATGAAAAACTGTTTTTT. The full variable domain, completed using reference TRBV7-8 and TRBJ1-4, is GAGVSQSPRYKVAKRGQDVALRCDPISGHVSLFWYQQALGQGPEFLTYFQNEAQLDKSGLPSDRFFAERPEGSVSTLKIQRTQQEDSAVYLCASSLGRRSTNEKLFFGSGTQLSVL.

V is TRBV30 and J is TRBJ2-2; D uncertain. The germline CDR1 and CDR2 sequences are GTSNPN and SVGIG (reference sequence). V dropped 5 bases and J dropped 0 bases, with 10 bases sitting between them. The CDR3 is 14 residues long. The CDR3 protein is CAWRARTNTGELFF. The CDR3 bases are TGTGCCTGGCGAGCCAGGACGAACACCGGGGAGCTGTTTTTT.

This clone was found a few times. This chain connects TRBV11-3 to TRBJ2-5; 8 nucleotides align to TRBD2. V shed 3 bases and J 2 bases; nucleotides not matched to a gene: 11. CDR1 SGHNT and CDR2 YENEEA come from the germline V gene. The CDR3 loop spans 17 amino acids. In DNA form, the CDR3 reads TGTGCCAGCAGCTTCTGGCGGGAGGAATCTGGACAAGAGACCCAGTACTTC. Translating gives CASSFWREESGQETQYF.

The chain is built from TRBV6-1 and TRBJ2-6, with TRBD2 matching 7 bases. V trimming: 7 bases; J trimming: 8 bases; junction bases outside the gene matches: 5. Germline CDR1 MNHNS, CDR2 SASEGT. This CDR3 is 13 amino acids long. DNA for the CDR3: TGTGCCAGCACCGCGGGGGAAACCAACGTCCTGACTTTC. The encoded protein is CASTAGETNVLTF.

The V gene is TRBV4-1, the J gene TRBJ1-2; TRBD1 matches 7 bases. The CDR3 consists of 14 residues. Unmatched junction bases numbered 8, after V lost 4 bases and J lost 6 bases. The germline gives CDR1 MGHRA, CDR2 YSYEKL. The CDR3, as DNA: TGCGCCAGCAGCCCCCGGGACAGTTATGATGGCTACACCTTC. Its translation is CASSPRDSYDGYTF.

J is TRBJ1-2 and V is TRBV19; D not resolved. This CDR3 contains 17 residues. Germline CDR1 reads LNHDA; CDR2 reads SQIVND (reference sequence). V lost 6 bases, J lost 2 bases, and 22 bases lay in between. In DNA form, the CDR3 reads TGTGCCAGTAGAACCGGCCCGGTGAGGAGAGGGAACTATGGCTACACCTTC. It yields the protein CASRTGPVRRGNYGYTF.

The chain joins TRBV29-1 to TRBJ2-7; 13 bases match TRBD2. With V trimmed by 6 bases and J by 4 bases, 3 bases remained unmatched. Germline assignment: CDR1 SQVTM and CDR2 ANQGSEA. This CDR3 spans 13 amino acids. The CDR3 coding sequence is TGCAGCGTAACGACTAGCGGGAGGTACGAGCAGTACTTC. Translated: CSVTTSGRYEQYF.

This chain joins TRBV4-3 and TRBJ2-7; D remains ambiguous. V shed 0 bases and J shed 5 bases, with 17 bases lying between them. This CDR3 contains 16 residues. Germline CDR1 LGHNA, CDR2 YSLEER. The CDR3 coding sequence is TGCGCCAGCAGCCAAGATGCGAGGATCGGTGCCCACGAGCAGTACTTC. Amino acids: CASSQDARIGAHEQYF.

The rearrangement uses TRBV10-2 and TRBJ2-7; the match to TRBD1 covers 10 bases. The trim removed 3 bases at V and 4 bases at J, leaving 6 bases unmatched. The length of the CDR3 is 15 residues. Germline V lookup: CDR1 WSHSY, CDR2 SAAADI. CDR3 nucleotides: TGCGCCAGCAGTGACTCCGGGACAGGGGAATACGAGCAGTACTTC. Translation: CASSDSGTGEYEQYF.

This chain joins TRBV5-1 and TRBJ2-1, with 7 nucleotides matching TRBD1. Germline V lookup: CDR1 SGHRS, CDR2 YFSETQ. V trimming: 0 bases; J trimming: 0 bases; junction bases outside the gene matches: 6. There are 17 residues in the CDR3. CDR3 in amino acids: CASSLDPGQFSYNEQFF. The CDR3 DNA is TGCGCCAGCAGCTTGGACCCGGGACAGTTCTCCTACAATGAGCAGTTCTTC.

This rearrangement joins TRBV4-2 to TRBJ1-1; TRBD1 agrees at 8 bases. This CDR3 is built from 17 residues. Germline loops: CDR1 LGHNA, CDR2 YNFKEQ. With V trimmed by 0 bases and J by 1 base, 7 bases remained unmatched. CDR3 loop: CASSQDPAGGTNTEAFF. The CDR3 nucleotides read TGTGCCAGCAGCCAAGATCCGGCAGGGGGCACGAACACTGAAGCTTTCTTT.

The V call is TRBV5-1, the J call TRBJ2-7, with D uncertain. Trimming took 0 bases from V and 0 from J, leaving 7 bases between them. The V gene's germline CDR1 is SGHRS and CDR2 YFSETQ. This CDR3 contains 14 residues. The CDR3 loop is CASSLGGISYEQYF. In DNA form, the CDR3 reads TGCGCCAGCAGCTTGGGCGGAATCTCCTACGAGCAGTACTTC.

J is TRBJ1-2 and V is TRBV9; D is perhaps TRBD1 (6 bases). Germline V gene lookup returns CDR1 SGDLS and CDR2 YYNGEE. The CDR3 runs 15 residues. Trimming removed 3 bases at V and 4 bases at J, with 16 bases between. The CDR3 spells CASSARQAGSYGYTF. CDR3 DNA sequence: TGTGCCAGCAGCGCCAGACAGGCTGGAAGCTATGGCTACACCTTC.